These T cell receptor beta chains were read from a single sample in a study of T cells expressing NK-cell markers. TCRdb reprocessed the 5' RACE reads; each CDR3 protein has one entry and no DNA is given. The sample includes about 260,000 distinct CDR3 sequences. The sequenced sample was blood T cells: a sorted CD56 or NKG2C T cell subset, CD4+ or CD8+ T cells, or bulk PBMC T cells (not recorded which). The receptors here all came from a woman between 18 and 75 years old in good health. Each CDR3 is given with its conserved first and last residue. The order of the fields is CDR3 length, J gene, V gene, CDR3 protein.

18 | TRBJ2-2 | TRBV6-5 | CASSYSSGGGANTGELFF
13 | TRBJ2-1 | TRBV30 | CALSAGKYNEQFF
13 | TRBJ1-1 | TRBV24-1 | CATRLGGGSEAFF
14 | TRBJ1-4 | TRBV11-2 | CASSAGDPREKLFF
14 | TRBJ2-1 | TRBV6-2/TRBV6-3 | CASFRDASSNEQFF
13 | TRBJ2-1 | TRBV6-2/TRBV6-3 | CAGASASYNEQFF
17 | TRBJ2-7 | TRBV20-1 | CSAIPGLAGVGRYEQYF
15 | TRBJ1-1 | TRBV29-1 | CSVCSSSSPDTEAFF
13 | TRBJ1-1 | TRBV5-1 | CASSPDLNTEAFF
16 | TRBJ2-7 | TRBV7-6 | CASSLQSRLAGDEQYF
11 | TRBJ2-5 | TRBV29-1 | CSAETGETQYF
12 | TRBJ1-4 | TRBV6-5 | CALKGLNEKLFF
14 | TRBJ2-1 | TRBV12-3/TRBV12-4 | CASRGTGGYNEQFF
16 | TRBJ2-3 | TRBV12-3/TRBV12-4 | CASSLARAGETDTQYF
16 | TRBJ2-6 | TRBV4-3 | CASSQIQGIGPYVLTF
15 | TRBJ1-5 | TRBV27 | CASRRDRVAGQPQHF
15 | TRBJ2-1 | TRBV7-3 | CASSRTGPTANEQFF
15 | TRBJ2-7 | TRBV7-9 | CASSPPTGLLYEQYF
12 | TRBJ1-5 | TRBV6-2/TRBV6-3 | CASSYSVQPQHF
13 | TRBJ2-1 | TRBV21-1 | CASSKGQYNEQFF
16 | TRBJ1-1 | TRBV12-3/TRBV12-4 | CASSLKAQGGNTEAFF
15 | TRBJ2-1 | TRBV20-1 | CSARSGLGSYNEQFF
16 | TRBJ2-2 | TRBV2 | CASSADRGRSTGELFF
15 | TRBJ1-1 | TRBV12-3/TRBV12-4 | CASSLQGWAVTEAFF
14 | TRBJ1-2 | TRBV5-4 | CASSSPGGEYGYTF
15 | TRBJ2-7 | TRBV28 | CASTYIGTKGYEQYF
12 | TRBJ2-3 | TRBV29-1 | CSVVGLADTQYF
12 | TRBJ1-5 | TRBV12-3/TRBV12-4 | CASSLGSQPQHF
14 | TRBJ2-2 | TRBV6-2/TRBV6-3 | CASSGQGTSGELFF
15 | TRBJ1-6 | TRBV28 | CASSLRDGNNSPLHF
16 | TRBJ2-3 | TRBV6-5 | CASSYQLAGPTDTQYF
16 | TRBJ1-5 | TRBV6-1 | CASSPNQGAGNQPQHF
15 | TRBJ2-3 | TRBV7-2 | CASSLLSRGADTQYF
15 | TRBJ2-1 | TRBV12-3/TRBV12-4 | CASSLGQLRGNEQFF
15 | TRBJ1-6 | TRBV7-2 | CASSWGGVGIAPLHF
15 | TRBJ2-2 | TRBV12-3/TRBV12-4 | CASAPRVSNTGELFF